Listed below are T cell receptor beta chains from one sample, sequenced in a study of T cell responses to AZD1222 COVID-19 vaccine. Profiling relied on immunoSEQ multiplex PCR, and the TCRdb table lists in-frame clones only, not all of them. This sample has some 140,000 clones; over 85% occur once, and the top ten carry 1.9%. The starting material was peripheral blood, obtained on day 0 of AZD1222 vaccination. The source of these receptors is an adult in good health. Each CDR3 is given with its conserved first and last residue. D genes are given only for firm matches. Not every row has a clone size; where given, it reads once, few, many or a size class.

d_call: NA
clone_size: once
j_call: TRBJ1-2
cdr3_length: 10
v_call: TRBV29-1
cdr3_aa: CSVSRYGYTF
cdr3_nt: TGCAGCGTTTCACGCTATGGCTACACCTTC

d_call: NA
clone_size: NA
j_call: TRBJ1-1
cdr3_length: 15
v_call: TRBV19
cdr3_aa: CASSPQTGRNTEAFF
cdr3_nt: TGTGCCAGTAGCCCCCAGACGGGCCGGAACACTGAAGCTTTCTTT

d_call: NA
clone_size: NA
j_call: TRBJ1-6
cdr3_length: 18
v_call: TRBV4-3
cdr3_aa: CASSQAGVQGVWNSPLHF
cdr3_nt: TGCGCCAGCAGCCAAGCGGGTGTACAGGGCGTGTGGAATTCACCCCTCCACTTT

d_call: NA
clone_size: NA
j_call: TRBJ2-7
cdr3_length: 16
v_call: TRBV4-1
cdr3_aa: CASSPGGPATIYEQYF
cdr3_nt: TGCGCCAGCAGCCCCGGTGGGCCGGCGACAATATACGAGCAGTACTTC

d_call: NA
clone_size: NA
j_call: TRBJ2-7
cdr3_length: 14
v_call: TRBV3-1/TRBV3-2
cdr3_aa: CASSQDWSPGEQYF
cdr3_nt: TGTGCCAGCAGCCAAGATTGGAGTCCGGGGGAGCAGTACTTC

d_call: NA
clone_size: NA
j_call: TRBJ2-1
cdr3_length: 13
v_call: TRBV5-3
cdr3_aa: CARRGDGNNEQFF
cdr3_nt: TGTGCCAGAAGAGGGGACGGAAACAATGAGCAGTTCTTC

d_call: NA
clone_size: NA
j_call: TRBJ1-1
cdr3_length: 13
v_call: TRBV6-5
cdr3_aa: CASSYSMNTEAFF
cdr3_nt: TGTGCCAGCAGTTACTCAATGAACACTGAAGCTTTCTTT

d_call: NA
clone_size: NA
j_call: TRBJ1-6
cdr3_length: 15
v_call: TRBV5-1
cdr3_aa: CASTRDSSYNSPLHF
cdr3_nt: TGCGCCAGCACCCGTGATAGCTCCTATAATTCACCCCTCCACTTT

d_call: NA
clone_size: NA
j_call: TRBJ2-2
cdr3_length: 15
v_call: TRBV5-5
cdr3_aa: CASSLPRAQGGELFF
cdr3_nt: TGTGCCAGCAGCTTGCCGCGGGCCCAGGGCGGGGAGCTGTTTTTT

d_call: NA
clone_size: NA
j_call: TRBJ1-3
cdr3_length: 12
v_call: TRBV7-2
cdr3_aa: CASSLAGNTIYF
cdr3_nt: TGTGCCAGCAGCTTAGCGGGAAACACCATATATTTT

d_call: NA
clone_size: NA
j_call: TRBJ2-1
cdr3_length: 14
v_call: TRBV5-1
cdr3_aa: CASSLRGTGHEQFF
cdr3_nt: TGCGCCAGCAGCTTGCGCGGGACGGGGCATGAGCAGTTCTTC

d_call: NA
clone_size: NA
j_call: TRBJ1-6
cdr3_length: 15
v_call: TRBV27
cdr3_aa: CASSLSWRDNSPLHF
cdr3_nt: TGTGCCAGCAGTTTATCGTGGAGAGATAATTCACCCCTCCACTTT

d_call: TRBD2
clone_size: NA
j_call: TRBJ2-7
cdr3_length: 14
v_call: TRBV7-8
cdr3_aa: CASSRAGASYEQYF
cdr3_nt: TGTGCCAGCAGCCGAGCGGGGGCCTCCTACGAGCAGTACTTC

d_call: NA
clone_size: NA
j_call: TRBJ1-1
cdr3_length: 14
v_call: TRBV14
cdr3_aa: CASSQVGSRTEAFF
cdr3_nt: TGTGCCAGCAGCCAAGTGGGATCCCGGACTGAAGCTTTCTTT

d_call: NA
clone_size: NA
j_call: TRBJ2-2
cdr3_length: 17
v_call: TRBV5-1
cdr3_aa: CASSFMRVQANTGELFF
cdr3_nt: TGCGCCAGCAGCTTCATGAGGGTCCAAGCGAACACCGGGGAGCTGTTTTTT

d_call: NA
clone_size: NA
j_call: TRBJ1-2
cdr3_length: 11
v_call: TRBV6-5
cdr3_aa: CASQVNYGYTF
cdr3_nt: TGTGCCAGCCAAGTTAACTATGGCTACACCTTC

d_call: NA
clone_size: NA
j_call: TRBJ1-5
cdr3_length: 15
v_call: TRBV5-4
cdr3_aa: CASSLDPFSNQPQHF
cdr3_nt: TGTGCCAGCAGCTTGGATCCGTTTAGCAATCAGCCCCAGCATTTT

d_call: NA
clone_size: NA
j_call: TRBJ1-1
cdr3_length: 13
v_call: TRBV5-1
cdr3_aa: CASSFWGNTEAFF
cdr3_nt: TGCGCCAGCAGTTTTTGGGGTAACACTGAAGCTTTCTTT

d_call: NA
clone_size: NA
j_call: TRBJ1-4
cdr3_length: 15
v_call: TRBV28
cdr3_aa: CASSFWGTENEKLFF
cdr3_nt: TGTGCCAGCAGTTTCTGGGGGACCGAGAATGAAAAACTGTTTTTT

d_call: TRBD1
clone_size: NA
j_call: TRBJ1-2
cdr3_length: 15
v_call: TRBV7-9
cdr3_aa: CAEGAVESINYGYTF
cdr3_nt: TGTGCCGAGGGGGCTGTGGAATCCATAAACTATGGCTACACCTTC

d_call: NA
clone_size: NA
j_call: TRBJ1-5
cdr3_length: 14
v_call: TRBV30
cdr3_aa: CAWSVRGGNQPQHF
cdr3_nt: TGTGCCTGGAGTGTAAGAGGTGGCAATCAGCCCCAGCATTTT

d_call: NA
clone_size: NA
j_call: TRBJ2-3
cdr3_length: 15
v_call: TRBV28
cdr3_aa: CASSFGTGIPDTQYF
cdr3_nt: TGTGCCAGCAGTTTCGGAACAGGGATCCCAGATACGCAGTATTTT

d_call: TRBD1
clone_size: NA
j_call: TRBJ1-1
cdr3_length: 14
v_call: TRBV13
cdr3_aa: CASRDRAGNTEAFF
cdr3_nt: TGTGCCAGCAGAGACAGGGCGGGAAACACTGAAGCTTTCTTT

d_call: TRBD1
clone_size: NA
j_call: TRBJ1-4
cdr3_length: 16
v_call: TRBV9
cdr3_aa: CASSVGDRGRGEKLFF
cdr3_nt: TGTGCCAGCAGCGTAGGAGACAGGGGTCGCGGTGAAAAACTGTTTTTT

d_call: NA
clone_size: NA
j_call: TRBJ1-3
cdr3_length: 15
v_call: TRBV5-1
cdr3_aa: CASSLTGSIGNTIYF
cdr3_nt: TGCGCCAGCAGCTTGACGGGTTCAATTGGAAACACCATATATTTT

d_call: NA
clone_size: NA
j_call: TRBJ1-5
cdr3_length: 13
v_call: TRBV30
cdr3_aa: CAWTDNSNQPQHF
cdr3_nt: TGTGCCTGGACAGACAATAGCAATCAGCCCCAGCATTTT

d_call: NA
clone_size: NA
j_call: TRBJ2-1
cdr3_length: 17
v_call: TRBV24-1
cdr3_aa: CATSDKVNPGGRNEQFF
cdr3_nt: TGTGCCACCAGTGATAAAGTAAACCCAGGGGGGAGGAATGAGCAGTTCTTC

d_call: TRBD1
clone_size: NA
j_call: TRBJ1-5
cdr3_length: 17
v_call: TRBV19
cdr3_aa: CASSSNPRDRKNQPQHF
cdr3_nt: TGTGCCAGTAGCTCTAACCCTCGGGACAGAAAGAATCAGCCCCAGCATTTT

d_call: TRBD1
clone_size: NA
j_call: TRBJ2-7
cdr3_length: 14
v_call: TRBV27
cdr3_aa: CASSYGTGMWEQYF
cdr3_nt: TGTGCCAGCAGTTACGGGACAGGGATGTGGGAGCAGTACTTC

d_call: NA
clone_size: NA
j_call: TRBJ1-3
cdr3_length: 14
v_call: TRBV14
cdr3_aa: CASSHQSHGNTIYF
cdr3_nt: TGTGCCAGCAGCCACCAATCACACGGAAACACCATATATTTT

d_call: NA
clone_size: once
j_call: TRBJ2-3
cdr3_length: 14
v_call: TRBV5-1
cdr3_aa: CASSLRTSTDTQYF
cdr3_nt: TGCGCCAGCAGCTTACGGACTAGCACAGATACGCAGTATTTT

d_call: NA
clone_size: NA
j_call: TRBJ1-2
cdr3_length: 15
v_call: TRBV27
cdr3_aa: CASSRKDKANYGYTF
cdr3_nt: TGTGCCAGCAGTCGCAAGGACAAAGCTAACTATGGCTACACCTTC

d_call: NA
clone_size: NA
j_call: TRBJ1-5
cdr3_length: 13
v_call: TRBV19
cdr3_aa: CAIARDPNQPQHF
cdr3_nt: TGTGCCATCGCAAGGGATCCCAATCAGCCCCAGCATTTT

d_call: NA
clone_size: NA
j_call: TRBJ1-2
cdr3_length: 12
v_call: TRBV28
cdr3_aa: CASSYGFQLHTF
cdr3_nt: TGTGCCAGCAGTTATGGATTTCAGCTCCACACCTTC

d_call: TRBD2
clone_size: NA
j_call: TRBJ2-7
cdr3_length: 21
v_call: TRBV10-1
cdr3_aa: CASGEIGSGRAFWGLSYEQYF
cdr3_nt: TGCGCCAGCGGGGAAATTGGAAGCGGGAGGGCCTTTTGGGGCCTCTCCTACGAGCAGTACTTC

d_call: NA
clone_size: NA
j_call: TRBJ1-6
cdr3_length: 11
v_call: TRBV28
cdr3_aa: CASRTVSPLHF
cdr3_nt: TGTGCCAGCAGGACAGTTTCACCCCTCCACTTT

d_call: TRBD2
clone_size: NA
j_call: TRBJ2-3
cdr3_length: 15
v_call: TRBV15
cdr3_aa: CATSDAGTTTDTQYF
cdr3_nt: TGTGCCACCAGCGATGCCGGGACTACCACAGATACGCAGTATTTT

d_call: NA
clone_size: NA
j_call: TRBJ2-7
cdr3_length: 13
v_call: TRBV7-9
cdr3_aa: CASSFPGTYEQYF
cdr3_nt: TGTGCCAGCAGCTTCCCCGGAACCTACGAGCAGTACTTC

d_call: NA
clone_size: once
j_call: TRBJ2-3
cdr3_length: 13
v_call: TRBV5-4
cdr3_aa: CASSSTSTDTQYF
cdr3_nt: TGTGCCAGCAGTAGTACTAGCACAGATACGCAGTATTTT

d_call: NA
clone_size: NA
j_call: TRBJ2-7
cdr3_length: 13
v_call: TRBV7-8
cdr3_aa: CASSLSLTYEQYF
cdr3_nt: TGTGCCAGCAGCTTATCCCTTACCTACGAGCAGTACTTC

d_call: NA
clone_size: NA
j_call: TRBJ2-1
cdr3_length: 16
v_call: TRBV5-6
cdr3_aa: CASSSWPRMSYNEQFF
cdr3_nt: TGTGCCAGCAGCTCCTGGCCGAGAATGAGCTACAATGAGCAGTTCTTC

d_call: TRBD1
clone_size: few
j_call: TRBJ1-1
cdr3_length: 13
v_call: TRBV7-3
cdr3_aa: CASSGTVYTEAFF
cdr3_nt: TGTGCCAGCAGCGGGACAGTATACACTGAAGCTTTCTTT

d_call: NA
clone_size: NA
j_call: TRBJ1-1
cdr3_length: 12
v_call: TRBV7-2
cdr3_aa: CASSNGNTEAFF
cdr3_nt: TGTGCCAGCAGTAACGGGAACACTGAAGCTTTCTTT

d_call: NA
clone_size: NA
j_call: TRBJ2-5
cdr3_length: 13
v_call: TRBV24-1
cdr3_aa: CATSDGTGETQYF
cdr3_nt: TGTGCCACCAGTGACGGGACCGGGGAGACCCAGTACTTC

d_call: TRBD1
clone_size: NA
j_call: TRBJ1-1
cdr3_length: 16
v_call: TRBV7-6
cdr3_aa: CASSLAQGQGDTEAFF
cdr3_nt: TGTGCCAGCAGCTTAGCGCAGGGACAGGGGGACACTGAAGCTTTCTTT

d_call: NA
clone_size: NA
j_call: TRBJ1-2
cdr3_length: 15
v_call: TRBV28
cdr3_aa: CASQISGGRFFGYTF
cdr3_nt: TGTGCCAGTCAAATTTCTGGGGGGCGCTTTTTTGGCTACACCTTC

d_call: NA
clone_size: NA
j_call: TRBJ1-2
cdr3_length: 15
v_call: TRBV27
cdr3_aa: CASSKGTGPNYGYTF
cdr3_nt: TGTGCCAGCAGTAAGGGGACCGGGCCGAACTATGGCTACACCTTC

d_call: NA
clone_size: NA
j_call: TRBJ2-3
cdr3_length: 15
v_call: TRBV13
cdr3_aa: CASSQLPASTDTQYF
cdr3_nt: TGTGCCAGCAGCCAGCTGCCAGCTAGCACAGATACGCAGTATTTT

d_call: NA
clone_size: NA
j_call: TRBJ1-1
cdr3_length: 14
v_call: TRBV7-3
cdr3_aa: CASSFTPTDTEAFF
cdr3_nt: TGTGCCAGCAGCTTTACCCCCACCGACACTGAAGCTTTCTTT

d_call: NA
clone_size: once
j_call: TRBJ1-2
cdr3_length: 14
v_call: TRBV12-5
cdr3_aa: CASGFDTVNHGYTF
cdr3_nt: TGTGCTAGTGGTTTTGACACGGTTAACCATGGCTACACCTTC

d_call: NA
clone_size: NA
j_call: TRBJ1-2
cdr3_length: 15
v_call: TRBV5-4
cdr3_aa: CASSPQGGLNYGYTF
cdr3_nt: TGTGCCAGCAGCCCCCAAGGGGGTTTAAACTATGGCTACACCTTC

d_call: NA
clone_size: NA
j_call: TRBJ1-4
cdr3_length: 14
v_call: TRBV25-1
cdr3_aa: CASSEDLTWEKLFF
cdr3_nt: TGTGCCAGCAGTGAAGACCTCACTTGGGAAAAACTGTTTTTT

d_call: TRBD2
clone_size: NA
j_call: TRBJ2-1
cdr3_length: 14
v_call: TRBV30
cdr3_aa: CAWIPGLVYNEQFF
cdr3_nt: TGTGCCTGGATTCCGGGACTAGTTTACAATGAGCAGTTCTTC

d_call: NA
clone_size: NA
j_call: TRBJ1-2
cdr3_length: 16
v_call: TRBV6-2/TRBV6-3
cdr3_aa: CASSSWDGLRGYGYTF
cdr3_nt: TGTGCCAGCAGTTCTTGGGACGGCCTCCGGGGCTATGGCTACACCTTC